This T cell receptor beta chain comes out of a study of T cell responses to AZD1222 COVID-19 vaccine. Study background: Doses given second, at about 4 or about 12 weeks, were pooled. Study-wide findings and caveats: Two doses of AZD1222 preceded a rise in Spike-specific TCR breadth and depth. Unmutated variant regions reportedly attract nearly half of all spike-specific TCRs.

TCRdb keeps only in-frame clones here, not all; method: immunoSEQ multiplex PCR. The sample includes roughly 120,000 clones, just over 85% of them seen just once. The length of the CDR3 is 11 residues. V lost 1 base and J 9 bases, leaving 5 bases between the germline ends. The germline CDR1 and CDR2 sequences are SGHDT and YYEEEE. This clone was counted between two and nine times. The antigen remains undetermined. The sequence derives from an adult in good health. The V and J genes are TRBV5-6 and TRBJ2-1, with D uncertain. Material: peripheral blood, obtained on day 0 of AZD1222 vaccination. Here the CDR3 DNA reads TGTGCCAGCAGCTTGAACCGTGAGCAGTTCTTC. This gives the protein CASSLNREQFF.